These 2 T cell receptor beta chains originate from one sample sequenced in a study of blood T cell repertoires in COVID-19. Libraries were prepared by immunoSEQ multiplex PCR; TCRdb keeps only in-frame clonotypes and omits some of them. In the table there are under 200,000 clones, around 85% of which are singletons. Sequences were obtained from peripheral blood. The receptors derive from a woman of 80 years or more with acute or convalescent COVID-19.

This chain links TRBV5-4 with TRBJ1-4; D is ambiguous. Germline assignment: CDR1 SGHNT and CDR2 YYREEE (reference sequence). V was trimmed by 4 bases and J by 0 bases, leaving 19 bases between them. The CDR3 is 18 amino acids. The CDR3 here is CASSSRRYGPTTNEKLFF. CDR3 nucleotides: TGTGCCAGCAGCAGTCGGAGGTATGGGCCGACAACTAATGAAAAACTGTTTTTT.

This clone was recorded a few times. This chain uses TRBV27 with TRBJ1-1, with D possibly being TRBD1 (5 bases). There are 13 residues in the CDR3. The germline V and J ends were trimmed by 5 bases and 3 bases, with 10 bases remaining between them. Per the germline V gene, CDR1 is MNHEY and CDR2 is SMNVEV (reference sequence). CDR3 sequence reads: CASSRRAYTEAFF. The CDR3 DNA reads TGTGCCAGCAGTCGCAGGGCCTACACTGAAGCTTTCTTT.